The 32 T cell receptor beta chains reported below all come from one sample, sequenced in a study of OX40 agonist ivuxolimab in advanced cancers. TCRdb's copy holds only in-frame clones and misses some; the assay was immunoSEQ multiplex PCR. Of some 69,000 clones in the sample, roughly nine tenths are singletons; the top ten hold 0.25% to 0.35%. The source was CD4+ or CD8+ T cells sorted from blood, collected in a trial of the OX40 agonist ivuxolimab. Receptors originate from an adult with an advanced solid tumor such as melanoma, head and neck, liver or kidney cancer.

This clone has more than one count but fewer than ten. This sequence joins TRBV7-9 and TRBJ1-1; TRBD1 matches at 9 bases. The V and J ends lost 6 bases and 6 bases, in that order; junction bases with no gene match: 8. The CDR3 covers 14 residues. From germline, CDR1 is SEHNR and CDR2 FQNEAQ (reference sequence). CDR3 residues: CASRDYRGQAEAFF. In DNA form, the CDR3 reads TGTGCCAGCAGAGATTACAGGGGGCAAGCTGAAGCTTTCTTT. Together with reference TRBV7-9 and TRBJ1-1, the CDR3 gives the full variable domain: DTGVSQNPRHKITKRGQNVTFRCDPISEHNRLYWYRQTLGQGPEFLTYFQNEAQLEKSRLLSDRFSAERPKGSFSTLEIQRTEQGDSAMYLCASRDYRGQAEAFFGQGTRLTVV.

This clone was counted once. This chain joins TRBV19 and TRBJ2-2; D not certain. CDR3 length equals 13 residues. V shed 1 base and J shed 6 bases, with 6 bases lying between them. The germline V gene has CDR1 LNHDA and CDR2 SQIVND (reference sequence). The CDR3 DNA reads TGTGCCAGTAGTATAGGGCCCCCCGGGGAGCTGTTTTTT. Translating it yields CASSIGPPGELFF. Full variable domain (remainder filled in from reference TRBV19 and TRBJ2-2): DGGITQSPKYLFRKEGQNVTLSCEQNLNHDAMYWYRQDPGQGLRLIYYSQIVNDFQKGDIAEGYSVSREKKESFPLTVTSAQKNPTAFYLCASSIGPPGELFFGEGSRLTVL.

V is TRBV19 and J is TRBJ2-3, with 12 bases fitting TRBD2. J gave up 4 bases and V 4 bases, and 6 bases lay outside the gene matches. The CDR3 is 16 residues long. CDR1 is LNHDA, CDR2 SQIVND, per germline (reference sequence). The CDR3 here is CASSTPLAGGADTQYF. As DNA, the CDR3 is TGTGCCAGTAGTACCCCACTAGCGGGAGGCGCAGATACGCAGTATTTT.

The chain combines TRBV6-1 with TRBJ1-5; D remains unclear. Looked up from germline, CDR1 is MNHNS and CDR2 is SASEGT. V was shortened by 3 bases and J by 0 bases, with 6 bases between the two germline ends. The CDR3 loop spans 14 amino acids. The CDR3 nucleotides are TGTGCCAGCAGTGACAGAAATAGCAATCAGCCCCAGCATTTT. It translates to CASSDRNSNQPQHF.

The chain employs TRBV5-1 and TRBJ2-2; D not certain. This CDR3 is built from 14 residues. V gave up 4 bases and J gave up 2 bases, with 9 bases separating them. The V gene's germline CDR1 is SGHRS and CDR2 YFSETQ. The CDR3 DNA is TGCGCCAGCAGCCCCCAACCCAACACCGGGGAGCTGTTTTTT. Residues: CASSPQPNTGELFF.

V and J are TRBV7-3 and TRBJ2-1; the match to TRBD2 covers 11 bases. The ends lost 5 bases at V and 7 bases at J; junction bases unmatched: 7. There are 15 residues in the CDR3. Germline V gene lookup returns CDR1 SGHTA and CDR2 FQGTGA. CDR3 DNA: TGTGCCAGCAGCGTCACTAGCGGGAGAACGAATGAGCAGTTCTTC. Its protein product is CASSVTSGRTNEQFF.

The J gene is TRBJ2-7, the V gene TRBV5-1; D perhaps matches TRBD2 (6 bases). Trimming pared 4 bases from V and 2 bases from J, leaving 19 bases between. Per germline, CDR1 SGHRS and CDR2 YFSETQ. The CDR3 is made up of 16 amino acids. The CDR3 nucleotides read TGCGCCAGCAGCCCCGGAGGGCCCCCGGGCCCCTACGAGCAGTACTTC. As protein: CASSPGGPPGPYEQYF.

The chain carries TRBV7-2 and TRBJ2-3; D ambiguous. The germline CDR1 and CDR2 sequences are SGHTA and FQGNSA. CDR3 length equals 15 residues. The V end was cut by 1 base, the J end by 3 bases, with 11 bases between. In nucleotides, the CDR3 is TGTGCCAGCAGCTTAGGCAGGTTCTTTACAGATACGCAGTATTTT. Translating it yields CASSLGRFFTDTQYF.

The chain couples TRBV7-3 to TRBJ2-6; D not resolved. V lost 5 bases to trimming and J lost 10 bases, with 18 bases between them. Looked up from germline, CDR1 is SGHTA and CDR2 is FQGTGA. The CDR3 contains 15 residues. The CDR3: CASSPQTALVNVLTF. The CDR3 DNA reads as TGTGCCAGCAGCCCCCAGACGGCCTTAGTGAACGTCCTGACTTTC.

The chain recombines TRBV5-5 with TRBJ1-2; D not resolved. The germline V gene encodes CDR1 SGHKS and CDR2 YYEKEE (reference sequence). Trimming stripped 4 bases from V and 7 bases from J, with 14 bases between. The length of the CDR3 is 13 residues. This CDR3 is CASSQTRERGYTF. The CDR3 DNA reads as TGTGCCAGCAGCCAGACGAGGGAACGTGGCTACACCTTC.

The rearrangement uses TRBV11-2 and TRBJ2-4, with 12 bases matching TRBD2. The V gene end was trimmed by 8 bases and the J gene end by 3 bases; junction bases not matched to a gene: 5. CDR1 is SGHAT and CDR2 is FQNNGV in the germline V gene. This CDR3 comprises 15 residues. The CDR3 sequence is CASARTSGNKNIQYF. The CDR3 nucleotides are TGTGCCAGCGCACGGACTAGCGGGAACAAAAACATTCAGTACTTC.

The rearrangement joins TRBV15 to TRBJ2-2, with D perhaps assigned TRBD1 or TRBD2 (6 bases each). This CDR3 comprises 18 residues. Trimming pared 0 bases from V and 0 bases from J, leaving 14 bases between. CDR1 and CDR2 (germline): LNHNV, YYDKDF (reference sequence). In nucleotides, the CDR3 is TGTGCCACCAGCAGAGAAGGGGGACTGCGGGCGAACACCGGGGAGCTGTTTTTT. It yields the protein CATSREGGLRANTGELFF.

The chain has TRBV5-3 and TRBJ2-7, with no clear D. TRBV5-3 is assigned to the ORF class and has an uncertain function. The CDR3 has 11 amino acids. Trimming removed 4 bases from V and 6 bases from J, with 8 bases in between. The CDR3 loop reads CARSVTCEQYF. CDR3 nucleotide sequence: TGTGCCAGAAGCGTGACCTGCGAGCAGTACTTC.

This sequence joins TRBV27 and TRBJ2-3, with 7 bases that match TRBD2. Trimming removed 1 base from V and 3 bases from J; junction bases left unmatched: 7. The CDR3 is 16 residues long. Per germline, CDR1 MNHEY and CDR2 SMNVEV (reference sequence). This CDR3 is CASSLWGGRLTDTQYF. The CDR3 coding sequence is TGTGCCAGCAGTTTATGGGGCGGGAGACTGACAGATACGCAGTATTTT.

V usage is TRBV2 and J usage is TRBJ2-1; TRBD2 matches at 7 bases. CDR1 and CDR2 from the germline V gene are SNHLY and FYNNEI. J lost 0 bases, V lost 5 bases, and 4 bases had no gene match. The CDR3 runs 15 residues. CDR3 sequence (DNA): TGTGCCAGCAGTTACCGGGACTACTCCTACAATGAGCAGTTCTTC. Amino acid sequence: CASSYRDYSYNEQFF.

The genes are TRBV5-1 and TRBJ1-3, with D possibly being TRBD1 (6 bases). This CDR3 is built from 15 residues. The V gene's germline CDR1 is SGHRS and CDR2 YFSETQ. V lost 0 bases, J lost 3 bases, and 10 bases lay in between. CDR3 sequence (DNA): TGCGCCAGCAGCTTGGAAACAGGGAGTGGAAACACCATATATTTT. As protein: CASSLETGSGNTIYF. The full variable domain, in which reference TRBV5-1 and TRBJ1-3 provide the parts outside the CDR3, is KAGVTQTPRYLIKTRGQQVTLSCSPISGHRSVSWYQQTPGQGLQFLFEYFSETQRNKGNFPGRFSGRQFSNSRSEMNVSTLELGDSALYLCASSLETGSGNTIYFGEGSWLTVV.

The chain employs TRBV2 and TRBJ1-2; TRBD1 might be the D (6 bases). The CDR3 has 16 amino acids. V lost 4 bases to trimming and J lost 1 base, with 16 bases between them. Germline V gene lookup returns CDR1 SNHLY and CDR2 FYNNEI. CDR3 loop: CASSADLGALNYGYTF. CDR3 nucleotides: TGTGCCAGCAGTGCCGACCTGGGGGCCCTTAACTATGGCTACACCTTC.

With regard to this clone: The junction departs from germline at one end; a sequencing error may be responsible. The J gene is TRBJ2-5, the V gene TRBV7-7, with D perhaps TRBD1 (6 bases). The CDR3 spans 15 residues. Germline CDR1 SSHAT, CDR2 FNYEAQ (reference sequence). The chain's CDR3 is CASSPRQVGQETQYF. The CDR3 coding sequence is TGTGCTAGCAGCCCAAGACAGGTTGGCCAAGAGACCCAGTACTTC.

The gene calls are TRBV19 and TRBJ2-5, with 7 nucleotides matching TRBD1. In germline, CDR1 is LNHDA, CDR2 SQIVND (reference sequence). The CDR3 has 14 residues. V lost 4 bases to trimming and J lost 5 bases; unmatched junction nucleotides: 7. The CDR3 region is CASSTQTGAETQYF. CDR3 nucleotide sequence: TGTGCCAGTAGTACTCAAACAGGGGCCGAGACCCAGTACTTC. Complete variable domain (other parts from reference TRBV19 and TRBJ2-5): DGGITQSPKYLFRKEGQNVTLSCEQNLNHDAMYWYRQDPGQGLRLIYYSQIVNDFQKGDIAEGYSVSREKKESFPLTVTSAQKNPTAFYLCASSTQTGAETQYFGPGTRLLVL.

The gene calls are TRBV7-2 and TRBJ2-3; TRBD1 matches at 7 bases. The V gene end was trimmed by 1 base and the J gene end by 2 bases; junction bases not matched to a gene: 3. The CDR3 has 15 residues. CDR1 is SGHTA and CDR2 is FQGNSA in the germline V gene. CDR3 amino acids: CASSLEGQNTDTQYF. The DNA of the CDR3 is TGTGCCAGCAGCTTAGAGGGACAGAACACAGATACGCAGTATTTT.

The rearrangement links TRBV27 to TRBJ2-3, with D possibly being TRBD1 or TRBD2 (5 bases each). The CDR3 has 11 amino acids. V lost 8 bases to trimming and J lost 8 bases, with 11 bases between them. CDR1 is MNHEY and CDR2 is SMNVEV in the germline V gene (reference sequence). In DNA, the CDR3 is TGTGCCAGCGGTCGTGGGGGTACGCAGTATTTT. This translates into CASGRGGTQYF.

This rearrangement joins TRBV19 to TRBJ1-2, with D perhaps matching TRBD1 (5 bases). The CDR3 extends over 15 amino acids. With 4 bases removed from V and 4 bases from J, the gap between germline ends came to 16 bases. Germline values: CDR1 LNHDA, CDR2 SQIVND (reference sequence). CDR3 protein: CASSTSGTAVYGYTF. The DNA for the CDR3 is TGTGCCAGTAGTACTTCCGGGACGGCCGTCTATGGCTACACCTTC.

The gene calls are TRBV7-6 and TRBJ1-5; TRBD1 matches 7 bases. There are 17 residues in the CDR3. V dropped 1 base and J dropped 2; count of bases not matched to a gene: 8. Germline V lookup: CDR1 SGHVS, CDR2 FNYEAQ. The CDR3 protein is CASSLESRGRGNQPQHF. The DNA of the CDR3 is TGTGCCAGCAGCTTAGAATCTAGGGGGCGAGGCAATCAGCCCCAGCATTTT.

Here the CDR3 reads CASSGTAPPYEQYF. CDR3 DNA sequence: TGTGCCAGCAGTGGAACGGCACCTCCCTACGAGCAGTACTTC. The chain links TRBV25-1 to TRBJ2-7; the D is unclear. V lost 4 bases, J lost 2 bases, and 12 bases lay in between. Germline values: CDR1 MGHDK, CDR2 SYGVNS. CDR3 length: 14 residues.

The V and J genes are TRBV14 and TRBJ2-7, with a weak D call TRBD1 (6 bases). This CDR3 contains 17 residues. Trimming pared 0 bases from V and 0 bases from J, leaving 15 bases between. Per germline, CDR1 SGHDN and CDR2 FVKESK. The CDR3 bases are TGTGCCAGCAGCCAAGAAGGAGGAAGGGGGATCTCCTACGAGCAGTACTTC. Encoded protein: CASSQEGGRGISYEQYF.

This clone came up a few times. V gene TRBV5-1 combines with J gene TRBJ2-1, with D maybe TRBD2 (6 bases). CDR3 length equals 15 residues. The germline V and J ends were trimmed by 1 base and 6 bases, with 14 bases remaining between them. Germline V gene sequence: CDR1 SGHRS, CDR2 YFSETQ. In nucleotides, the CDR3 is TGCGCCAGCAGCTTGATGGCAAGGGGAGGCAATGAGCAGTTCTTC. Translated: CASSLMARGGNEQFF.

The V and J genes are TRBV28 and TRBJ1-4; D is ambiguous. Germline-derived CDR1 and CDR2 are MDHEN and SYDVKM. V was clipped by 6 bases and J by 5 bases, with 10 bases between them. The CDR3 loop spans 13 amino acids. This chain's CDR3 is CASSPTLNEKLFF. The CDR3 DNA reads as TGTGCCAGCAGCCCGACCCTCAATGAAAAACTGTTTTTT. The full variable domain, rest sourced from reference TRBV28 and TRBJ1-4, is DVKVTQSSRYLVKRTGEKVFLECVQDMDHENMFWYRQDPGLGLRLIYFSYDVKMKEKGDIPEGYSVSREKKERFSLILESASTNQTSMYLCASSPTLNEKLFFGSGTQLSVL.

The chain has TRBV5-1 and TRBJ2-5; D is ambiguous. V lost 4 bases and J lost 7, with 11 bases in between. CDR3 length: 12 amino acids. Germline-derived CDR1 and CDR2 are SGHRS and YFSETQ. The CDR3 reads CASSNDWGTQYF. In DNA form, the CDR3 reads TGCGCCAGCAGCAATGACTGGGGGACCCAGTACTTC.

This rearrangement joins TRBV9 to TRBJ2-7, with D uncertain. Germline V gives CDR1 SGDLS, CDR2 YYNGEE. This CDR3 spans 14 amino acids. V lost 2 bases to trimming and J lost 2 bases, with 11 bases between them. CDR3 sequence (DNA): TGTGCCAGCAGCGTGGGTAGCTGGGCCTACGAGCAGTACTTC. Protein sequence: CASSVGSWAYEQYF.

V usage is TRBV6-1 and J usage is TRBJ2-6; 10 bases line up with TRBD2. The germline V gene encodes CDR1 MNHNS and CDR2 SASEGT. The length of the CDR3 is 20 residues. Trimming at V came to 0 bases and at J to 0 bases, leaving 8 bases not matched to a gene. CDR3 nucleotides: TGTGCCAGCAGTGAAGCGCTAGCGGGAGAACTCCTCTCTGGGGCCAACGTCCTGACTTTC. Its translation is CASSEALAGELLSGANVLTF.

V usage is TRBV5-1 and J usage is TRBJ1-1; D is unclear. Trimming cost V 0 bases and J 7 bases, with 13 bases left between them. Germline V gene lookup returns CDR1 SGHRS and CDR2 YFSETQ. The CDR3 totals 14 residues. The CDR3 DNA is TGCGCCAGCAGCTTGGAAGCGGGGAAGATTGAAGCTTTCTTT. Translation gives CASSLEAGKIEAFF.

V is TRBV7-8 and J is TRBJ1-5; D perhaps matches TRBD1 (5 bases). CDR1 SGHVS and CDR2 FQNEAQ come from the germline V gene. V lost 2 bases and J 6 bases, leaving 14 bases between the germline ends. The CDR3 sequence is 15 residues long. This chain's CDR3 is CASSLKVGAGQPQHF. CDR3 DNA: TGTGCCAGCAGCTTAAAGGTAGGGGCAGGTCAGCCCCAGCATTTT.